The 30 T cell receptor beta chains below were found in one sample sequenced in a study of blood T cell repertoires in COVID-19. Method: immunoSEQ multiplex PCR; TCRdb's copy keeps in-frame clones and lacks some. The table lists about 190,000 clones, 84% of them singletons. Sequences were obtained from PBMCs or T cells enriched from blood (not recorded which). The receptor set was obtained from a woman in her 30s who had recovered from COVID-19.

The CDR3 nucleotides are TGTGCCAGCAGTATCGGGGGGGCGGTTAATGAGCAGTTCTTC. The encoded protein is CASSIGGAVNEQFF. The chain is built from TRBV2 and TRBJ2-1; 8 bases are a match to TRBD2. J was trimmed by 7 bases and V by 5 bases; bases with no gene match: 7. CDR3 length: 14 residues. Germline assignment: CDR1 SNHLY and CDR2 FYNNEI.

CDR3 sequence reads: CASIPRGNIQYF. DNA for the CDR3: TGCGCCAGCATCCCTCGGGGAAACATTCAGTACTTC. The rearrangement uses TRBV5-1 and TRBJ2-4; D is perhaps TRBD2 (5 bases). The CDR3 extends over 12 amino acids. The germline V gene encodes CDR1 SGHRS and CDR2 YFSETQ. Trimming took off 6 bases at V and 6 bases at J, with 10 bases between the two ends.

The CDR3 bases are TGTGCCAGCAGCCCGGGAGGACTAGCGGGACCTGACGAGCAGTACTTC. It yields the protein CASSPGGLAGPDEQYF. The chain couples TRBV5-4 to TRBJ2-7; 12 bases are a match to TRBD2. The junction had 10 bases not matched to a gene; V was cut back by 4 bases and J by 5 bases. Germline CDR1 is SGHNT and CDR2 is YYREEE (reference sequence). The length of the CDR3 is 16 residues.

The J gene is TRBJ2-2, the V gene TRBV25-1, with a possible D match to TRBD2 (5 bases). The CDR3 is 15 residues long. Trimming stripped 3 bases from V and 6 bases from J, with 14 bases between. Germline assignment: CDR1 MGHDK and CDR2 SYGVNS. The CDR3 DNA follows: TGTGCCAGCAGTGATGCGTCTAGCCTCGCCGGGGAGCTGTTTTTT. This sequence encodes CASSDASSLAGELFF. Supplemented by reference TRBV25-1 and TRBJ2-2, the full variable domain reads EADIYQTPRYLVIGTGKKITLECSQTMGHDKMYWYQQDPGMELHLIHYSYGVNSTEKGDLSSESTVSRIRTEHFPLTLESARPSHTSQYLCASSDASSLAGELFFGEGSRLTVL.

V usage is TRBV19 and J usage is TRBJ1-1; D gene uncertain. CDR1 and CDR2 from the germline V gene are LNHDA and SQIVND (reference sequence). The germline V and J ends were trimmed by 3 bases and 6 bases, with 8 bases remaining between them. This CDR3 has 12 amino acids. The CDR3 here is CASSIQRAEAFF. Written as DNA, the CDR3 is TGTGCCAGTAGTATCCAGAGGGCTGAAGCTTTCTTT.

This clone was counted a few times. The rearrangement links TRBV18 to TRBJ2-1; the match to TRBD1 covers 9 bases. CDR1 is KGHSH, CDR2 LQKENI, per germline. The length of the CDR3 is 18 residues. Trimming cost V 2 bases and J 6 bases; bases outside gene matches: 14. This CDR3 reads CASSPVGTGIGTSNEQFF. DNA for the CDR3: TGTGCCAGCTCACCAGTAGGGACAGGGATAGGAACTTCCAATGAGCAGTTCTTC.

This CDR3 reads CASSADRGNYGYTF. CDR3 bases: TGTGCCAGCAGCGCTGACAGGGGTAACTATGGCTACACCTTC. The chain joins TRBV5-5 to TRBJ1-2; 8 bases match TRBD1. The V and J ends lost 4 bases and 1 base, in that order; junction bases with no gene match: 3. Germline-derived CDR1 and CDR2 are SGHKS and YYEKEE (reference sequence). The CDR3 has 14 amino acids.

CDR3 sequence: CASSVMASSGNEQFF. The CDR3 nucleotides are TGTGCCAGCAGCGTAATGGCATCATCGGGCAATGAGCAGTTCTTC. J is TRBJ2-1 and V is TRBV9; no clear D. The CDR3 length is 15 residues. Trimming shortened V by 1 base and J by 6 bases, and 14 bases separated the two germline ends. Germline V gene data show CDR1 as SGDLS and CDR2 as YYNGEE.

This clone was seen more than once but under ten times. The chain uses TRBV4-1 and TRBJ2-1, with 13 positions matching TRBD2. This CDR3 contains 18 residues. V trimming: 5 bases; J trimming: 9 bases; junction bases outside the gene matches: 16. Germline V gives CDR1 MGHRA, CDR2 YSYEKL. This CDR3 is CASSSRTSGSLLGTEQFF. CDR3 nucleotides: TGCGCCAGCAGCTCCCGGACTAGCGGGAGTCTTTTAGGGACTGAGCAGTTCTTC.

This chain connects TRBV28 to TRBJ1-6; 11 bases are shared with TRBD1. Germline loops: CDR1 MDHEN, CDR2 SYDVKM. The CDR3 loop spans 19 amino acids. V was clipped by 4 bases and J by 9 bases; unmatched bases: 17. The CDR3 DNA sequence: TGTGCCAGCAGTTCCACCGGTGGACAGGGGGCGGGTTGGGGTTCACCCCTCCACTTT. Translation gives CASSSTGGQGAGWGSPLHF.

V gene TRBV28 combines with J gene TRBJ2-5; 9 bases agree with TRBD2. Germline lookup yields CDR1 MDHEN and CDR2 SYDVKM. The length of the CDR3 is 16 residues. Unmatched junction bases numbered 13, after V lost 6 bases and J lost 5 bases. Here the CDR3 DNA reads TGTGCCAGCAGAATCGGAGGGGCTAGCGGGGCGGAGACCCAGTACTTC. This gives the protein CASRIGGASGAETQYF.

This clone was recorded many times. The chain has TRBV5-1 and TRBJ1-1; 7 positions match TRBD1. The CDR3 extends over 14 amino acids. Germline CDR1 and CDR2: SGHRS and YFSETQ. With 4 bases clipped from V and 0 bases from J, the junction kept 3 bases outside the gene matches. The CDR3: CASSRTGVNTEAFF. CDR3 nucleotide sequence: TGCGCCAGCAGCCGGACAGGCGTGAACACTGAAGCTTTCTTT.

The chain uses TRBV6-5 and TRBJ2-1; possible D gene TRBD2, 5 bases. V shed 6 bases and J shed 9 bases, with 18 bases lying between them. This CDR3 is 14 amino acids long. Germline CDR1 MNHEY, CDR2 SVGAGI. Written as DNA, the CDR3 is TGTGCCAGCAGCCTACGCGTTCTAGCCGGTGAGCAGTTCTTC. This encodes CASSLRVLAGEQFF.

The V gene is TRBV29-1, the J gene TRBJ1-2; TRBD1 might be the D (5 bases). The germline V and J ends were trimmed by 4 bases and 8 bases, with 23 bases remaining between them. Germline assignment: CDR1 SQVTM and CDR2 ANQGSEA. CDR3 length: 15 residues. This CDR3 reads CSVGVPRGEGLGYTF. CDR3 coding DNA: TGCAGCGTTGGGGTACCCCGGGGGGAAGGTTTAGGCTACACCTTC.

This clone was recorded only once. The chain is built from TRBV5-8 and TRBJ2-3; 12 nucleotides agree with TRBD1. Germline V gives CDR1 SGHTS, CDR2 YDEGEE. The length of the CDR3 is 16 residues. V shed 4 bases and J 4 bases; nucleotides not matched to a gene: 7. The CDR3 here is CASSGGTGGGADTQYF. CDR3 DNA: TGTGCCAGCAGCGGAGGGACAGGGGGCGGGGCAGATACGCAGTATTTT.

The chain carries TRBV30 and TRBJ1-2; 7 nucleotides match TRBD1. V lost 4 bases and J lost 4; bases outside the gene matches: 0. This CDR3 comprises 11 residues. CDR1 is GTSNPN and CDR2 is SVGIG in the germline V gene (reference sequence). The CDR3 nucleotides read TGTGCCTGGACAGGGGGCTATGGCTACACCTTC. As protein: CAWTGGYGYTF.

V is TRBV9 and J is TRBJ1-2; 9 nucleotides align to TRBD1. Germline V gene data show CDR1 as SGDLS and CDR2 as YYNGEE. J was trimmed by 5 bases and V by 3 bases; bases with no gene match: 2. The CDR3 totals 13 residues. The CDR3 here is CASSDGQGYGYTF. CDR3 bases: TGTGCCAGCAGCGATGGACAGGGGTATGGCTACACCTTC.

In regard to this clone: Other DNA sequences in the sample encode the same CDR3. V is TRBV27 and J is TRBJ2-3; possibly TRBD1 for D (5 bases). Germline lookup yields CDR1 MNHEY and CDR2 SMNVEV (reference sequence). This CDR3 comprises 12 residues. V was clipped by 3 bases and J by 7 bases, with 8 bases between them. The DNA of the CDR3 is TGTGCCAGCAGTTTGCAGGGAAATACGCAGTATTTT. This gives the protein CASSLQGNTQYF.

The chain carries TRBV7-4 and TRBJ1-1; a weak D match, TRBD1 (6 bases). The CDR3 has 14 residues. V lost 0 bases and J 1 base, leaving 6 bases between the germline ends. Germline CDR1 reads SGHVT; CDR2 reads SQSDAQ. The CDR3 spells CASSLATGNTEAFF. The CDR3 nucleotides are TGTGCCAGCAGCTTAGCGACAGGGAACACTGAAGCTTTCTTT.

The chain has TRBV28 and TRBJ2-2; tentative D call: TRBD1 (5 bases). The length of the CDR3 is 16 residues. V lost 4 bases, J lost 6 bases, and 18 bases lay in between. Germline CDR1 MDHEN, CDR2 SYDVKM. CDR3 nucleotides: TGTGCCAGCAGTTCCGCCAGCAGCCAAGGGGCCGGGGAGCTGTTTTTT. This sequence encodes CASSSASSQGAGELFF.

The chain joins TRBV9 to TRBJ2-2; possibly TRBD1 for D (6 bases). The V gene's germline CDR1 is SGDLS and CDR2 YYNGEE. CDR3 length: 15 amino acids. The V end was cut by 2 bases, the J end by 4 bases, with 12 bases between. The CDR3 DNA reads as TGTGCCAGCAGCGTGGTTCAGGGGCTCACCGGGGAGCTGTTTTTT. It is translated as CASSVVQGLTGELFF.

The chain combines TRBV18 with TRBJ2-7, with TRBD1 matching over 7 bases. The germline CDR1 and CDR2 sequences are KGHSH and LQKENI. Unmatched junction bases numbered 3, after V lost 4 bases and J lost 3 bases. This CDR3 is 13 amino acids long. CDR3: CASSLRQGYEQYV. DNA of the CDR3: TGTGCCAGCTCACTCCGACAGGGCTACGAGCAGTACGTC.

The chain couples TRBV28 to TRBJ1-5, with D maybe TRBD1 (5 bases). V lost 2 bases to trimming and J lost 1 base, with 9 bases between them. The V gene's germline CDR1 is MDHEN and CDR2 SYDVKM. The CDR3 sequence is 15 residues long. The CDR3 sequence: CASSLAAGSNQPQHF. CDR3 coding DNA: TGTGCCAGCAGTTTAGCGGCAGGGAGCAATCAGCCCCAGCATTTT.

The V call is TRBV12-3 or TRBV12-4, the J call TRBJ1-2; D gene ambiguous. The CDR3 loop spans 11 amino acids. V was pared by 7 bases and J by 5 bases, with 8 bases between. The CDR3 spells CASKAGYGYTF. The CDR3 nucleotides read TGTGCCAGCAAGGCGGGATATGGCTACACCTTC.

The chain couples TRBV23-1 to TRBJ2-1; possible D gene TRBD1, 6 bases. TRBV23-1 is an ORF, and what it does is uncertain. V was cut by 3 bases and J by 7 bases, with 10 bases left in between. This CDR3 spans 13 amino acids. The CDR3 nucleotides are TGCGCCAGCAGTCACCTACAGGGAAATGAGCAGTTCTTC. Amino acids: CASSHLQGNEQFF.

V is TRBV2 and J is TRBJ2-5; 8 bases agree with TRBD2. Germline-derived CDR1 and CDR2 are SNHLY and FYNNEI. The J segment lost 5 bases and the V segment lost 7 bases, leaving 15 bases of the junction unmatched. The CDR3 runs 16 residues. The CDR3 spells CASINTRGANSETQYF. CDR3 nucleotide sequence: TGTGCCAGCATCAACACGCGGGGGGCGAATTCGGAGACCCAGTACTTC.

The J gene is TRBJ2-1, the V gene TRBV10-3; 9 bases match TRBD2. The length of the CDR3 is 16 residues. The junction had 6 bases not matched to a gene; V was cut back by 2 bases and J by 4 bases. Looked up from germline, CDR1 is ENHRY and CDR2 is SYGVKD. CDR3 protein: CAISEPTSGDYNEQFF. The CDR3 coding sequence is TGTGCCATCAGTGAGCCGACTAGCGGCGATTACAATGAGCAGTTCTTC.

The chain couples TRBV4-1 to TRBJ1-1; TRBD1 is a possible D gene (5 bases). The germline CDR1 and CDR2 sequences are MGHRA and YSYEKL. The CDR3 has 12 residues. V lost 1 base to trimming and J lost 9 bases, with 9 bases between them. CDR3 amino acids: CASSQVGTKAFF. The CDR3 DNA reads as TGCGCCAGCAGCCAAGTTGGGACTAAAGCTTTCTTT.

A note on this clone: A single base separates this from a much larger clone, so it may be a read error. This chain links TRBV5-4 with TRBJ1-2; D perhaps matches TRBD1 (6 bases). This CDR3 has 13 amino acids. Deletions cut 4 bases from V and 1 base from J, with 8 bases between. CDR1 is SGHNT and CDR2 is YYREEE in the germline V gene (reference sequence). CDR3 loop: CASSQDSNYGYTF. The CDR3 nucleotides are TGTGCCAGCAGCCAGGACAGTAACTATGGCTACACCTTC.

About this clone itself: In the same sample, other DNA sequences code for this CDR3. The chain couples TRBV5-1 to TRBJ1-1, with D unclear. V was shortened by 0 bases and J by 1 base, with 4 bases between the two germline ends. CDR1 and CDR2 from the germline V gene are SGHRS and YFSETQ. The CDR3 length is 13 residues. The CDR3 sequence: CASSLEQNTEAFF. The CDR3 DNA sequence: TGCGCCAGCAGCTTGGAGCAGAACACTGAAGCTTTCTTT.